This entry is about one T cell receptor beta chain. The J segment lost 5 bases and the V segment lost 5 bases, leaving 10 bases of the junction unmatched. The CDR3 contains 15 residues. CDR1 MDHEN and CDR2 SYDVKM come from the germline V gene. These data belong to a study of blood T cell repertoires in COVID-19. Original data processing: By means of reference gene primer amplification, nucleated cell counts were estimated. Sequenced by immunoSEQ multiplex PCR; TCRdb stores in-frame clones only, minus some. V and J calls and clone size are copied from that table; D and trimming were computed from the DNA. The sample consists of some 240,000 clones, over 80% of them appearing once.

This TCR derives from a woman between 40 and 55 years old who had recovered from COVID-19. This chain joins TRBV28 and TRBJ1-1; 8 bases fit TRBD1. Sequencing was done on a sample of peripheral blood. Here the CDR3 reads CASSLIRQGKTEAFF. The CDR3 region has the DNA TGTGCCAGCAGTCTGATTCGACAGGGGAAAACTGAAGCTTTCTTT.